What follows describes a single T cell receptor beta chain. Treatment of the sample: preoperative locoregional IRX-2 cytokine immunotherapy. Patients received preoperative, locoregional IRX-2 cytokine immunotherapy in a phase Ib study. Repertoires were generated with immunoSEQ multiplex PCR, while TCRdb's copy carries only in-frame clones and drops some. This table holds some 19,000 clones, approximately 86% found once. The sample comes from a study of preoperative IRX-2 immunotherapy in early breast cancer. Germline values: CDR1 SGHTA, CDR2 FQGNSA. The length of the CDR3 is 13 residues. The trim removed 5 bases at V and 5 bases at J, leaving 3 bases unmatched.

This material consisted of lymph node tissue, taken after IRX-2 immunotherapy. The V and J genes are TRBV7-2 and TRBJ1-1; TRBD1 matches at 9 bases. This sequence originates from a human donor with breast cancer. CDR3 sequence (DNA): TGTGCCAGCAGCCACGGACAGGGGACTGAAGCTTTCTTT. It translates to CASSHGQGTEAFF. The full variable domain, completed using reference TRBV7-2 and TRBJ1-1, is GAGVSQSPSNKVTEKGKDVELRCDPISGHTALYWYRQSLGQGLEFLIYFQGNSAPDKSGLPSDRFSAERTGGSVSTLTIQRTQQEDSAVYLCASSHGQGTEAFFGQGTRLTVV.